The 8 T cell receptor beta chains reported below all come from one sample, sequenced in a study of cytomegalovirus exposure and HLA in healthy donors. PCR employed 60 Vbeta and 13 Jbeta primers. This table comes from immunoSEQ multiplex PCR, and its TCRdb copy is limited to in-frame clones, with some not included. The repertoire has around 100,000 clones, under 9% of them found once; the top ten carry about 2.1%. The source material was PBMCs. These receptors were taken from a man in his fifties or sixties in good health and CMV-seronegative.

The genes are TRBV6-6 and TRBJ2-7; TRBD1 agrees at 10 bases. The CDR3 has 12 amino acids. Germline V gene data show CDR1 as MNHNY and CDR2 as SVGAGI (reference sequence). The V segment lost 10 bases and the J segment 6 bases; nucleotides outside the gene matches: 6. In DNA form, the CDR3 reads TGTGCCACCACGGACAGGGGGGCCGAGCAGTACTTC. Protein sequence: CATTDRGAEQYF.

This clone was seen a few times. This rearrangement joins TRBV6-1 to TRBJ1-5, with 8 bases that match TRBD1. This CDR3 is built from 14 residues. The germline V gene has CDR1 MNHNS and CDR2 SASEGT. V shed 5 bases, J shed 6 bases, and the junction held 6 bases outside the gene matches. The chain's CDR3 is CASSPDRAGQPQHF. CDR3 nucleotide sequence: TGTGCCAGCAGTCCGGACAGGGCAGGTCAGCCCCAGCATTTT.

The chain has TRBV11-2 and TRBJ1-5; D remains ambiguous. Looked up from germline, CDR1 is SGHAT and CDR2 is FQNNGV. The length of the CDR3 is 15 residues. Trimming removed 5 bases at V and 2 bases at J, with 13 bases between. The CDR3 spells CASSQGIGGNQPQHF. The CDR3, as DNA: TGTGCCAGCAGCCAAGGCATAGGAGGCAATCAGCCCCAGCATTTT. The full variable domain, completed using reference TRBV11-2 and TRBJ1-5, is EAGVAQSPRYKIIEKRQSVAFWCNPISGHATLYWYQQILGQGPKLLIQFQNNGVVDDSQLPKDRFSAERLKGVDSTLKIQPAKLEDSAVYLCASSQGIGGNQPQHFGDGTRLSIL.

A few counts support this clone. This chain connects TRBV6-5 to TRBJ1-3; D perhaps matches TRBD1 (5 bases). The V gene's germline CDR1 is MNHEY and CDR2 SVGAGI. The germline V and J ends were trimmed by 5 bases and 2 bases, with 10 bases remaining between them. This CDR3 comprises 14 residues. CDR3 bases: TGTGCCAGCAGTACACAGGTTACTGGAAACACCATATATTTT. Translating gives CASSTQVTGNTIYF.

This clone was found a few times. This chain uses TRBV4-2 with TRBJ2-1; D possibly corresponds to TRBD1 (5 bases). Germline V gene data show CDR1 as LGHNA and CDR2 as YNFKEQ. Trimming took off 0 bases at V and 10 bases at J, with 13 bases between the two ends. The CDR3 extends over 14 amino acids. This CDR3 is CASSQEGQAAEQFF. CDR3 DNA sequence: TGTGCCAGCAGCCAAGAGGGGCAGGCGGCCGAGCAGTTCTTC.

This clone has only a few counts. V gene TRBV5-4 combines with J gene TRBJ2-5; 11 bases align to TRBD2. The V gene end was trimmed by 5 bases and the J gene end by 3 bases; junction bases not matched to a gene: 9. The germline V gene has CDR1 SGHNT and CDR2 YYREEE (reference sequence). CDR3 length: 16 residues. CDR3 residues: CASRSTSSGGEETQYF. DNA of the CDR3: TGTGCCAGCAGATCGACAAGTAGCGGGGGGGAAGAGACCCAGTACTTC.

This clone came up a few times. Other DNA variants within this sample encode the same CDR3. The gene calls are TRBV28 and TRBJ1-4; a weak D match, TRBD1 (5 bases). The CDR3 spans 12 residues. Trimming cost V 4 bases and J 11 bases, with 11 bases left between them. The germline V gene encodes CDR1 MDHEN and CDR2 SYDVKM. The CDR3: CASSSTGGKLFF. The CDR3 coding sequence is TGTGCCAGCAGTTCCACGGGGGGTAAACTGTTTTTT.

The CDR3 region is CASSPAQGMPQHF. CDR3 DNA: TGTGCCAGCTCACCGGCGCAGGGAATGCCCCAGCATTTT. V and J are TRBV18 and TRBJ1-5, with a possible D match to TRBD1 (5 bases). V lost 3 bases and J lost 9, with 12 bases in between. Germline V gives CDR1 KGHSH, CDR2 LQKENI. CDR3 length: 13 residues.